What follows are 25 T cell receptor beta chains derived from one specimen sequenced in a study of T cells after yellow fever vaccination. TCRdb re-analysed the 5' RACE reads in MiXCR, keeping a single row per CDR3 protein. The data contain about 250,000 distinct CDR3 sequences, more than 3.5% of them singletons. This sample comprised PBMCs, obtained 15 days after the yellow fever booster vaccination. Receptor source: a man younger than 30 who received the YFV17D yellow fever vaccine.

This rearrangement joins TRBV7-2 to TRBJ2-5; possibly TRBD2 for D (5 bases). The CDR3 extends over 13 amino acids. Trimming pared 5 bases from V and 3 bases from J, leaving 10 bases between. CDR1 and CDR2 from the germline V gene are SGHTA and FQGNSA. The CDR3 sequence: CASSLMREETQYF. Here the CDR3 DNA reads TGTGCCAGCAGCCTGATGAGGGAAGAGACCCAGTACTTC. The complete variable domain, with remaining parts taken from reference TRBV7-2 and TRBJ2-5, reads GAGVSQSPSNKVTEKGKDVELRCDPISGHTALYWYRQSLGQGLEFLIYFQGNSAPDKSGLPSDRFSAERTGGSVSTLTIQRTQQEDSAVYLCASSLMREETQYFGPGTRLLVL.

This clonotype was detected many times. V usage is TRBV5-5 and J usage is TRBJ2-5; 10 nucleotides align to TRBD1. Germline CDR1 and CDR2: SGHKS and YYEKEE (reference sequence). The length of the CDR3 is 16 residues. Germline trimming cut 4 bases from V and 2 bases from J; bases unmatched to any gene: 8. CDR3: CASSTRRQGAQETQYF. CDR3 sequence (DNA): TGTGCCAGCAGCACAAGAAGACAGGGGGCTCAAGAGACCCAGTACTTC.

This clonotype came up many times. The chain has TRBV28 and TRBJ2-7; D not certain. CDR1 and CDR2 from the germline V gene are MDHEN and SYDVKM. The CDR3 spans 11 residues. V was trimmed by 3 bases and J by 4 bases, leaving 4 bases between them. The CDR3 spells CASSLGYEQYV. CDR3 sequence (DNA): TGTGCCAGCAGTTTGGGATACGAGCAGTACGTC.

This clonotype showed up many times. This chain links TRBV3-1 with TRBJ2-2, with D tentatively TRBD1 (5 bases). V lost 5 bases and J lost 8, with 15 bases in between. Germline V gives CDR1 LGHDT, CDR2 YNNKEL (reference sequence). The CDR3 totals 14 residues. The CDR3 DNA reads TGTGCCAGCAGCTACCAGGCAGGGTCTGGGGAGCTGTTTTTT. Encoded protein: CASSYQAGSGELFF.

Many counts were recorded for this clonotype. V and J are TRBV19 and TRBJ2-2, with a possible D match to TRBD2 (6 bases). V dropped 5 bases and J dropped 3 bases, with 16 bases sitting between them. CDR1 and CDR2 from the germline V gene are LNHDA and SQIVND (reference sequence). This CDR3 contains 16 residues. CDR3 nucleotides: TGTGCCAGTAGTGCCCAGGGAGGTCTATACACCGGGGAGCTGTTTTTT. It is translated as CASSAQGGLYTGELFF.

This clonotype was recorded at least ten times. The chain couples TRBV7-9 to TRBJ1-3; no clear D gene. V shed 5 bases and J shed 0 bases, with 8 bases lying between them. The CDR3 is made up of 14 amino acids. Germline CDR1 is SEHNR and CDR2 is FQNEAQ (reference sequence). CDR3 coding DNA: TGTGCCAGCAGCCTCAGTCTCTCTGGAAACACCATATATTTT. Protein sequence: CASSLSLSGNTIYF.

This clonotype was picked up many times. This sequence joins TRBV6-2 or TRBV6-3 and TRBJ2-7, with a tentative D call TRBD2 (6 bases). V dropped 6 bases and J dropped 0 bases, with 21 bases sitting between them. Germline-derived CDR1 and CDR2 are MNHEY and SVGEGT. The CDR3 contains 17 residues. The CDR3 protein is CASRSDSGTWISYEQYF. The CDR3 DNA is TGTGCCAGCAGATCCGACTCCGGGACTTGGATCTCCTACGAGCAGTACTTC.

This clonotype was seen many times. The V call is TRBV12-3 or TRBV12-4, the J call TRBJ2-6; D gene uncertain. The germline V and J ends were trimmed by 3 bases and 4 bases, with 7 bases remaining between them. The CDR3 has 14 amino acids. CDR3 nucleotides: TGTGCCAGCAGTTTTTTCCCCGGGGCCAACGTCCTGACTTTC. Translated: CASSFFPGANVLTF.

This clonotype was observed at least ten times. The chain recombines TRBV7-3 with TRBJ2-3; 7 nucleotides agree with TRBD2. J lost 2 bases, V lost 5 bases, and 10 bases had no gene match. Germline V gene data show CDR1 as SGHTA and CDR2 as FQGTGA. The CDR3 loop spans 16 amino acids. The CDR3 sequence: CASSPRERGNTDTQYF. The CDR3 DNA sequence: TGTGCCAGCAGCCCCCGGGAGCGGGGAAACACAGATACGCAGTATTTT.

This clonotype appeared many times. The CDR3 DNA reads TGTGCCAGCAGCTCCCTACCGGGGGGCACAGATACGCAGTATTTT. Amino acids: CASSSLPGGTDTQYF. The chain uses TRBV7-2 and TRBJ2-3; D may be TRBD2 (6 bases). This CDR3 has 15 amino acids. The V gene's germline CDR1 is SGHTA and CDR2 FQGNSA. Trimming pared 4 bases from V and 1 base from J, leaving 12 bases between.

There are many counts of this clonotype. This chain connects TRBV20-1 to TRBJ2-1; 7 positions agree with TRBD1. This CDR3 is 13 amino acids long. CDR1 and CDR2 from the germline V gene are DFQATT and SNEGSKA (reference sequence). The V segment lost 6 bases and the J segment 4 bases; nucleotides outside the gene matches: 6. CDR3 DNA: TGCAGTGCCGGGACAGCTATTTACAATGAGCAGTTCTTC. It is translated as CSAGTAIYNEQFF.

The table lists this clonotype with many counts. This sequence joins TRBV21-1 and TRBJ1-4; the table's D call, TRBD1, has no DNA check behind it. TRBV21-1 constitutes a pseudogene. The CDR3 has 15 amino acids. The CDR3 sequence is CASSPPGGTNEKLFF. For the CDR3, the DNA is TGTGCCAGCAGCCCCCCAGGGGGCACTAATGAAAAACTGTTTTTT.

This clonotype was observed at least ten times. CDR3 in DNA: TGTGCTAGTGGTTTGGGCGGGGGGGCCCCCGAAGATACGCAGTATTTT. Amino acid sequence: CASGLGGGAPEDTQYF. V is TRBV12-5 and J is TRBJ2-3; 9 nucleotides align to TRBD2. The CDR3 is 16 amino acids. V lost 1 base, J lost 5 bases, and 7 bases stayed unmatched. CDR1 is LGHNT, CDR2 FRNRAP, per germline.

This clonotype was seen repeatedly, ten times or more. The V gene is TRBV20-1, the J gene TRBJ2-5; tentatively, D is TRBD1 (5 bases). The germline V gene has CDR1 DFQATT and CDR2 SNEGSKA (reference sequence). V lost 7 bases and J lost 3, with 12 bases in between. This CDR3 has 12 residues. The CDR3 region has the DNA TGCAGTGGATGGGGCCACGAAGAGACCCAGTACTTC. Residues: CSGWGHEETQYF.

The chain couples TRBV18 to TRBJ2-5; no clear D gene. Trimming removed 4 bases from V and 1 base from J, with 10 bases in between. Germline V gene data show CDR1 as KGHSH and CDR2 as LQKENI. The CDR3 has 14 residues. This CDR3 is CASSREASQETQYF. For the CDR3, the DNA is TGTGCCAGCTCACGAGAGGCCTCCCAAGAGACCCAGTACTTC. Together with reference TRBV18 and TRBJ2-5, the CDR3 gives the full variable domain: NAGVMQNPRHLVRRRGQEARLRCSPMKGHSHVYWYRQLPEEGLKFMVYLQKENIIDESGMPKERFSAEFPKEGPSILRIQQVVRGDSAAYFCASSREASQETQYFGPGTRLLVL.

The CDR3 DNA sequence: TGTGCCAGTAGTATAGACAGTAACTATGGCTACACCTTC. Translated, it gives CASSIDSNYGYTF. The chain joins TRBV19 to TRBJ1-2; no clear D gene. Per germline, CDR1 LNHDA and CDR2 SQIVND (reference sequence). The V and J ends lost 0 bases and 1 base respectively, with 3 bases between them. This CDR3 has 13 residues.

This clonotype was observed many times. The rearrangement joins TRBV12-3 or TRBV12-4 to TRBJ1-1; no clear D. V was cut by 6 bases and J by 0 bases, with 17 bases left in between. The CDR3 contains 16 residues. CDR3 sequence (DNA): TGTGCCAGCAGAGCTAACCGGACGCCTATGAACACTGAAGCTTTCTTT. Translated: CASRANRTPMNTEAFF.

This clonotype was counted many times. The rearrangement links TRBV5-1 to TRBJ2-1; D uncertain. This CDR3 region has 17 residues. With 4 bases removed from V and 9 bases from J, the gap between germline ends came to 26 bases. Germline-derived CDR1 and CDR2 are SGHRS and YFSETQ. The CDR3 loop reads CASSPPFDGPRIGEQFF. The CDR3 DNA follows: TGCGCCAGCAGCCCACCCTTTGATGGACCGAGGATCGGTGAGCAGTTCTTC.

Ten or more counts support this clonotype. This rearrangement joins TRBV27 to TRBJ2-1; TRBD2 might be the D (6 bases). V was clipped by 1 base and J by 2 bases, with 21 bases between them. This CDR3 is 19 amino acids long. Germline assignment: CDR1 MNHEY and CDR2 SMNVEV (reference sequence). CDR3 residues: CASSLWASVVPTTYNEQFF. The CDR3 DNA reads TGTGCCAGCAGTTTATGGGCTAGCGTGGTGCCTACAACCTACAATGAGCAGTTCTTC.

This clonotype showed up many times. J is TRBJ1-5 and V is TRBV5-5, with TRBD1 matching 7 bases. The germline V gene has CDR1 SGHKS and CDR2 YYEKEE (reference sequence). The CDR3 is made up of 15 amino acids. The J segment lost 7 bases and the V segment lost 4 bases, leaving 11 bases of the junction unmatched. CDR3: CASSQDRSQNQPQHF. CDR3 nucleotides: TGTGCCAGCAGCCAGGACAGGTCACAAAACCAGCCCCAGCATTTT.

This clonotype was counted ten times or more. The gene calls are TRBV6-5 and TRBJ2-1; 11 positions agree with TRBD2. With 5 bases clipped from V and 4 bases from J, the junction kept 7 bases outside the gene matches. The CDR3 covers 16 residues. CDR1 is MNHEY and CDR2 is SVGAGI in the germline V gene. The CDR3 region has the DNA TGTGCCAGCAGTCATAGCGGGGGGGTACAATACAATGAGCAGTTCTTC. Its protein product is CASSHSGGVQYNEQFF.

This clonotype was seen repeatedly, ten times or more. V gene TRBV20-1 combines with J gene TRBJ2-3; D might be TRBD1 or TRBD2, each matching 5 bases. Germline V lookup: CDR1 DFQATT, CDR2 SNEGSKA (reference sequence). The CDR3 spans 12 residues. CDR3 in amino acids: CRALGGTDTQYF. The DNA for the CDR3 is TGCAGGGCCCTGGGGGGCACAGATACGCAGTATTTT.

This clonotype has ten or more counts. The CDR3 DNA reads as TGTGCCAGCAGCAGGACTAGCGGGGGCCAAGAGACCCAGTACTTC. Protein product: CASSRTSGGQETQYF. The genes are TRBV5-4 and TRBJ2-5, with 13 nucleotides matching TRBD2. The J segment lost 1 base and the V segment lost 4 bases, leaving 1 base of the junction unmatched. Germline lookup yields CDR1 SGHNT and CDR2 YYREEE (reference sequence). The CDR3 loop spans 15 amino acids. The full variable domain, rest sourced from reference TRBV5-4 and TRBJ2-5, is ETGVTQSPTHLIKTRGQQVTLRCSSQSGHNTVSWYQQALGQGPQFIFQYYREEENGRGNFPPRFSGLQFPNYSSELNVNALELDDSALYLCASSRTSGGQETQYFGPGTRLLVL.

This clonotype was observed at least ten times. The CDR3 is CSVDGAGELFF. CDR3 nucleotide sequence: TGCAGCGTAGATGGCGCCGGGGAGCTGTTTTTT. The chain employs TRBV29-1 and TRBJ2-2; D call uncertain. CDR3 length: 11 amino acids. V lost 6 bases and J 6 bases, leaving 8 bases between the germline ends. CDR1 is SQVTM, CDR2 ANQGSEA, per germline.

This clonotype has at least ten counts. The rearrangement uses TRBV25-1 and TRBJ1-1, with D uncertain. V gave up 2 bases and J gave up 0 bases, with 13 bases separating them. CDR1 and CDR2 (germline): MGHDK, SYGVNS. This CDR3 region has 16 residues. CDR3 in DNA: TGTGCCAGCAGTGAAGGCTCGAGGAATATGAACACTGAAGCTTTCTTT. Translating gives CASSEGSRNMNTEAFF.